The 13 T cell receptor beta chains below all came from one sample that was sequenced in a study of blood T cells in healthy people across ages. For the second PCR, which ran for roughly 7 to 11 cycles, a sample-barcoded 5' primer and a J-beta primer mix were used. TCRdb re-called the 5' RACE reads through MiXCR, storing one row per CDR3 protein. The sample includes around 870,000 distinct CDR3 sequences, roughly 26% of them seen just once. The sequencing input was blood. Receptor source: an elderly woman in good health.

This clonotype was picked up many times. This chain joins TRBV24-1 and TRBJ2-5; D is possibly TRBD1 (6 bases). V was pared by 6 bases and J by 2 bases, with 12 bases between. The CDR3 spans 14 residues. Germline V CDR1 and CDR2: KGHDR, SFDVKD. CDR3 sequence (DNA): TGTGCCACCAGTAAGGGACACGATCAAGAGACCCAGTACTTC. Translating it yields CATSKGHDQETQYF.

The rearrangement joins TRBV7-2 to TRBJ2-2, with 11 bases that match TRBD2. With 3 bases clipped from V and 0 bases from J, the junction kept 3 bases outside the gene matches. Germline-derived CDR1 and CDR2 are SGHTA and FQGNSA. The CDR3 is made up of 17 amino acids. In nucleotides, the CDR3 is TGTGCCAGCAGCTTTTCACTAGCGGGGGCGAACACCGGGGAGCTGTTTTTT. Residues: CASSFSLAGANTGELFF. The whole variable domain, filled in from reference TRBV7-2 and TRBJ2-2, reads GAGVSQSPSNKVTEKGKDVELRCDPISGHTALYWYRQSLGQGLEFLIYFQGNSAPDKSGLPSDRFSAERTGGSVSTLTIQRTQQEDSAVYLCASSFSLAGANTGELFFGEGSRLTVL.

This clonotype was observed many times. The genes are TRBV7-6 and TRBJ1-4; 7 bases are a match to TRBD1. Germline-derived CDR1 and CDR2 are SGHVS and FNYEAQ. V gave up 1 base and J gave up 0 bases; unmatched junction bases: 5. This CDR3 comprises 17 residues. For the CDR3, the DNA is TGTGCCAGCAGCTTAGAGGGGACAGTTGCAACTAATGAAAAACTGTTTTTT. This translates into CASSLEGTVATNEKLFF.

This clonotype was counted many times. CDR3 in amino acids: CASIPTSGGANEQFF. The CDR3 DNA reads TGTGCCAGCATTCCGACTAGCGGGGGGGCCAATGAGCAGTTCTTC. The chain is built from TRBV6-1 and TRBJ2-1; 14 bases agree with TRBD2. Germline values: CDR1 MNHNS, CDR2 SASEGT. V lost 7 bases and J lost 6; bases outside the gene matches: 5. The CDR3 is made up of 15 amino acids.

The sample holds a few counts of this clonotype. The chain carries TRBV9 and TRBJ2-5; D is perhaps TRBD1 or TRBD2 (5 bases each). The germline gives CDR1 SGDLS, CDR2 YYNGEE. This CDR3 has 15 amino acids. The germline V and J ends were trimmed by 0 bases and 5 bases, with 14 bases remaining between them. CDR3 DNA sequence: TGTGCCAGCAGCGTAGCTTTGGGGGAAGGGGAGACCCAGTACTTC. This encodes CASSVALGEGETQYF.

In its sample, this clonotype was seen many times. It may be a read error: a sequence one base away is much more abundant. The chain combines TRBV20-1 with TRBJ2-7, with D perhaps TRBD1 or TRBD2 (6 bases each). CDR1 DFQATT and CDR2 SNEGSKA come from the germline V gene (reference sequence). The CDR3 totals 13 residues. V gave up 4 bases and J gave up 7 bases, with 17 bases separating them. Here the CDR3 reads CSANRLGGYEQYF. CDR3 coding DNA: TGCAGTGCTAACCGCCTCGGGGGCTATGAGCAGTACTTC.

At least ten counts were recorded for this clonotype. V gene TRBV29-1 combines with J gene TRBJ2-3, with a possible D match to TRBD1 (6 bases). The CDR3 totals 12 residues. V was trimmed by 6 bases and J by 6 bases, leaving 13 bases between them. Germline CDR1 and CDR2: SQVTM and ANQGSEA. CDR3 protein: CSVSTGSDTQYF. CDR3 DNA: TGCAGCGTCAGCACAGGGTCGGATACGCAGTATTTT.

This clonotype was recorded once. The chain recombines TRBV7-9 with TRBJ2-1, with TRBD2 matching 13 bases. CDR1 is SEHNR and CDR2 is FQNEAQ in the germline V gene (reference sequence). CDR3 length: 15 amino acids. The junction had 4 bases not matched to a gene; V was cut back by 5 bases and J by 6 bases. The CDR3 protein is CASSGGLAGINEQFF. DNA of the CDR3: TGTGCCAGCAGCGGGGGACTAGCGGGAATCAATGAGCAGTTCTTC.

This chain joins TRBV12-5 and TRBJ1-4; weak D call: TRBD1 (5 bases). V was clipped by 5 bases and J by 8 bases, with 15 bases between them. This CDR3 contains 14 residues. Germline lookup yields CDR1 LGHNT and CDR2 FRNRAP. CDR3 loop: CASGPTRGGEKLFF. For the CDR3, the DNA is TGTGCTAGTGGTCCCACGAGGGGAGGGGAAAAACTGTTTTTT.

This clonotype has ten or more counts. The rearrangement uses TRBV7-9 and TRBJ1-2, with D possibly TRBD1 on 5 matching bases. Germline CDR1 SEHNR, CDR2 FQNEAQ (reference sequence). The V end was cut by 0 bases, the J end by 4 bases, with 9 bases between. This CDR3 spans 14 amino acids. The CDR3 region has the DNA TGTGCCAGCAGCTTAGCGGGCAGGGCCTATGGCTACACCTTC. This sequence encodes CASSLAGRAYGYTF.

To note about this clonotype: This clone may be a read error of a much larger clone one base away. The chain uses TRBV7-2 and TRBJ2-5, with 10 positions matching TRBD2. This CDR3 has 16 amino acids. The germline CDR1 and CDR2 sequences are SGHTA and FQGNSA. After removal of 3 bases from V and 11 bases from J, the junction contained 15 bases not matched to a gene. The CDR3, as DNA: TGTGCCAGCAGCTTTAATCTAGCGGGGGCCTCCAATGAGCAGTACTTC. Translating it yields CASSFNLAGASNEQYF.

This clonotype was counted at least ten times. The chain links TRBV7-2 to TRBJ2-5; D is unresolved. The V and J ends lost 2 bases and 5 bases respectively, with 6 bases between them. Germline V gives CDR1 SGHTA, CDR2 FQGNSA. The CDR3 covers 12 residues. The CDR3 spells CASSLRRETQYF. The CDR3 nucleotides read TGTGCCAGCAGCTTAAGGCGGGAGACCCAGTACTTC.

This clonotype appeared a few times. Being one base from a much bigger clone, this may be a read error. The V and J genes are TRBV4-3 and TRBJ2-5, with 9 bases fitting TRBD2. CDR1 and CDR2 from the germline V gene are LGHNA and YSLEER. Germline trimming cut 2 bases from V and 11 bases from J; bases unmatched to any gene: 12. The length of the CDR3 is 15 residues. CDR3 protein: CASSQSAGGRGEQYF. CDR3 nucleotides: TGCGCCAGCAGCCAAAGTGCGGGAGGGAGAGGTGAGCAGTACTTC.